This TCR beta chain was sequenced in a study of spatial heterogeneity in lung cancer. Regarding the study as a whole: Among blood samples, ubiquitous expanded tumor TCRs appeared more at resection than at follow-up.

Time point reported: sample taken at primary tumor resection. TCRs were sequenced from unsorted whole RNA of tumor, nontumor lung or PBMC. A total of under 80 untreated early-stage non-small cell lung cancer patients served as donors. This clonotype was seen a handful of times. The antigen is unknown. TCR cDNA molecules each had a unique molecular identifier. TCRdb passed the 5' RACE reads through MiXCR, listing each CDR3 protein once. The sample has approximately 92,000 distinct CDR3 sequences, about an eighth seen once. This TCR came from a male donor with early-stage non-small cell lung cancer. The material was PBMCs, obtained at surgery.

In nucleotides, the CDR3 is TGTGCCAGCAGGAGGACAGGGATCTACGAGCAGTACTTC. Translated: CASRRTGIYEQYF. V and J are TRBV28 and TRBJ2-7; TRBD1 matches 8 bases. Germline V lookup: CDR1 MDHEN, CDR2 SYDVKM. The CDR3 runs to 13 residues. Trimming cost V 6 bases and J 3 bases; bases outside gene matches: 4.